These T cell receptor beta chains were read from a single sample in a study of response to subunit inactivated influenza vaccine. TCRdb analysed the RT-PCR reads with MiXCR anew, one entry per CDR3 protein. The sample lists around 470,000 distinct CDR3 sequences, approximately 7.7% seen once, with 13% in the top ten. Source: PBMCs from blood, taken less than 30 months after vaccination. These receptors came from a man aged 50 to 75 who received an inactivated influenza vaccine. CDR3s include the opening cysteine and the closing phenylalanine or tryptophan.

v_gene: TRBV27
j_gene: TRBJ2-7
CDR3aa: CARPWASGQSYEQYF

v_gene: TRBV5-1
j_gene: TRBJ1-1
CDR3aa: CASVGGTPGTEAFF

v_gene: TRBV4-1
j_gene: TRBJ2-2
CDR3aa: CASSPLGLAGNTGELFF

v_gene: TRBV20-1
j_gene: TRBJ2-5
CDR3aa: CSATDLAGEETQYF

v_gene: TRBV12-3/TRBV12-4
j_gene: TRBJ2-3
CDR3aa: CASSLDRAGGRPDTQYF

v_gene: TRBV29-1
j_gene: TRBJ2-3
CDR3aa: CSGGLAGDTQYF

v_gene: TRBV3-1
j_gene: TRBJ2-5
CDR3aa: CASRTGEETQYF

v_gene: TRBV9
j_gene: TRBJ2-1
CDR3aa: CASSVAGLAGPSSYNEQFF

v_gene: TRBV6-1
j_gene: TRBJ2-7
CDR3aa: CASRTTFDRGYEQYF

v_gene: TRBV5-1
j_gene: TRBJ2-7
CDR3aa: CASSLLPGQGDEQYF

v_gene: TRBV5-6
j_gene: TRBJ2-5
CDR3aa: CASSLSGLAGARETQYF

v_gene: TRBV24-1
j_gene: TRBJ2-1
CDR3aa: CATSDSGQGATYNEQFF

v_gene: TRBV6-5
j_gene: TRBJ1-5
CDR3aa: CASSSLRPDRNSNQPQHF

v_gene: TRBV20-1
j_gene: TRBJ1-1
CDR3aa: CSARDGGAGTEAFF

v_gene: TRBV6-5
j_gene: TRBJ2-7
CDR3aa: CASSYSGAGGYEQYF

v_gene: TRBV29-1
j_gene: TRBJ2-1
CDR3aa: CSVAGLAELISYNEQFF

v_gene: TRBV5-1
j_gene: TRBJ1-6
CDR3aa: CASSLEGQPSSYNSPLHF

v_gene: TRBV4-3
j_gene: TRBJ2-3
CDR3aa: CASSQGQGLSDTQYF

v_gene: TRBV27
j_gene: TRBJ2-1
CDR3aa: CASRRTGENEQFF

v_gene: TRBV28
j_gene: TRBJ2-5
CDR3aa: CASSSPGQSRQETQYF

v_gene: TRBV29-1
j_gene: TRBJ2-3
CDR3aa: CSATWRSDTQYF

v_gene: TRBV10-3
j_gene: TRBJ2-7
CDR3aa: CAITGLADRAEQYF

v_gene: TRBV1
j_gene: TRBJ2-1
CDR3aa: CTSSHPDYSASYNEQFF

v_gene: TRBV18
j_gene: TRBJ2-1
CDR3aa: CASSPPNRGPYNEQFF

v_gene: TRBV7-3
j_gene: TRBJ2-6
CDR3aa: CARSRFRTNRVGANVLTF

v_gene: TRBV5-4
j_gene: TRBJ2-7
CDR3aa: CASSRSGLAYYEQYF

v_gene: TRBV3-1
j_gene: TRBJ2-7
CDR3aa: CASSPGTGTGEQYF

v_gene: TRBV30
j_gene: TRBJ2-7
CDR3aa: CAWTRVPYEQYF